Ten or more counts support the clone carrying this T cell receptor beta chain. This entry belongs to a study of Graves' ophthalmopathy and Graves' hyperthyroidism. V lost 5 bases to trimming and J lost 3 bases; unmatched junction nucleotides: 10. The CDR3 runs 15 residues. CDR1 is SGHAT and CDR2 is FQNNGV in the germline V gene. Amplification targeted the TCR beta CDR3 regions, with RNA transcripts as the source material. HTBI primers primed a first-round RT-PCR, and a second-round multiplex PCR followed. TCRdb passed the multiplex PCR reads through MiXCR, listing each CDR3 protein once. Of hundreds of thousands of distinct CDR3 sequences in the sample, about a fifth are singletons; the top ten hold more than 5.5%. Hyperthyroidism is called stable when no ophthalmopathy develops within 18 months of follow-up.

This TCR was recovered from a young woman with stable Graves' hyperthyroidism. Some clones in this sample may be carry-over from other donors' samples. The sequencing sample was made of peripheral blood. V and J are TRBV11-2 and TRBJ2-7; 7 bases align to TRBD2. CDR3 residues: CASSVIDGRNYEQYF. CDR3 DNA sequence: TGTGCCAGCAGCGTCATTGACGGGAGGAACTACGAGCAGTACTTC.